What follows is one T cell receptor (beta chain) and its context. CDR1 SGHRS and CDR2 YFSETQ come from the germline V gene. The CDR3 is 13 amino acids. Trimming pared 3 bases from V and 6 bases from J, leaving 12 bases between. The data are from a study of blood T cell repertoires in COVID-19. Study summary: The study drew acute and convalescent COVID-19 samples from the United States, Italy and Spain. T cells, B-cell-depleted T cells, or PBMCs supplied cDNA or gDNA.

Original processing methods: Researchers report that nucleated cell counts were estimated from reference gene primer amplification. The repertoire was sequenced with immunoSEQ multiplex PCR; TCRdb's copy has only in-frame clones and lacks some. That table gives V, J and clone size, and the DNA gave D and trimming. This sample yields approximately 500,000 clones, of which 85% to 90% are seen a single time; roughly 7.3% belongs to the top ten. V is TRBV5-1 and J is TRBJ1-1; perhaps TRBD1 as D (6 bases). Source material: peripheral blood. This sequence originates from a woman in her fifties or sixties with COVID-19, enrolled during active disease. CDR3 sequence: CASSSGTSPEAFF. The CDR3 DNA is TGCGCCAGCAGCTCGGGGACAAGCCCTGAAGCTTTCTTT.